The 24 T cell receptor beta chains in this list originate from one sample, sequenced in a study of T cells in localized non-small cell lung cancer. Using immunoSEQ multiplex PCR, the repertoire was profiled, and TCRdb retains in-frame clones only, with some absent. The table records about 57,000 clones, approximately 89% of them present only once. The sequencing used peripheral blood, collected before any cancer treatment. The receptor set was obtained from a man between 40 and 75 years old with stage I lung adenocarcinoma.

V is TRBV27 and J is TRBJ2-7; the D is unclear. The CDR3 has 15 residues. V was trimmed by 2 bases and J by 0 bases, leaving 11 bases between them. CDR1 is MNHEY, CDR2 SMNVEV, per germline (reference sequence). CDR3 region: CASSLGTALSYEQYF. The CDR3 DNA reads as TGTGCCAGCAGTTTAGGCACAGCCCTCTCCTACGAGCAGTACTTC.

This chain links TRBV7-8 with TRBJ2-7; TRBD1 agrees at 9 bases. The CDR3 length is 16 residues. Germline trimming cut 5 bases from V and 1 base from J; bases unmatched to any gene: 9. CDR1 and CDR2 from the germline V gene are SGHVS and FQNEAQ. The CDR3 region is CASSTRDRVGSYEQYF. The CDR3 DNA sequence: TGTGCCAGCAGCACCCGGGACAGGGTAGGGTCCTACGAGCAGTACTTC. Full variable domain (outside the CDR3, taken from reference TRBV7-8 and TRBJ2-7): GAGVSQSPRYKVAKRGQDVALRCDPISGHVSLFWYQQALGQGPEFLTYFQNEAQLDKSGLPSDRFFAERPEGSVSTLKIQRTQQEDSAVYLCASSTRDRVGSYEQYFGPGTRLTVT.

The V gene is TRBV14, the J gene TRBJ2-7; the match to TRBD2 covers 11 bases. The CDR3 is made up of 16 amino acids. Looked up from germline, CDR1 is SGHDN and CDR2 is FVKESK. V lost 3 bases, J lost 5 bases, and 9 bases stayed unmatched. The DNA for the CDR3 is TGTGCCAGCAGCCAGCAACCGGGACTAGCGGACCACGAGCAGTACTTC. As protein: CASSQQPGLADHEQYF.

J is TRBJ2-1 and V is TRBV6-1, with 7 bases lining up with TRBD1. V shed 7 bases, J shed 9 bases, and the junction held 15 bases outside the gene matches. CDR1 and CDR2 from the germline V gene are MNHNS and SASEGT. The CDR3 is 15 residues long. This chain's CDR3 is CASIATGNAFGEQFF. The CDR3 DNA sequence: TGTGCCAGCATTGCGACAGGGAATGCATTTGGTGAGCAGTTCTTC.

J is TRBJ1-5 and V is TRBV4-2; unclear D gene. The germline V and J ends were trimmed by 3 bases and 7 bases, with 13 bases remaining between them. The CDR3 runs 14 residues. Germline CDR1 LGHNA, CDR2 YNFKEQ. The CDR3 loop is CASSQGSGVQPQHF. CDR3 DNA sequence: TGTGCCAGCAGCCAGGGCTCCGGGGTACAGCCCCAGCATTTT.

This rearrangement joins TRBV5-1 to TRBJ1-4; 12 positions match TRBD1. The CDR3 covers 15 residues. Germline lookup yields CDR1 SGHRS and CDR2 YFSETQ. With 2 bases clipped from V and 5 bases from J, the junction kept 1 base outside the gene matches. The CDR3 DNA is TGCGCCAGCAGCTTAGGGACAGGGGGCAATGAAAAACTGTTTTTT. Residues: CASSLGTGGNEKLFF.

This chain uses TRBV29-1 with TRBJ1-1, with unresolved D. The CDR3 has 13 residues. The germline gives CDR1 SQVTM, CDR2 ANQGSEA. The V gene lost 4 bases and the J gene lost 3 bases, with 12 bases spanning the gap. CDR3 bases: TGCAGCGTTGGGAGGGAGGACTACACTGAAGCTTTCTTT. Its protein is CSVGREDYTEAFF. The full variable domain, rest sourced from reference TRBV29-1 and TRBJ1-1, is SAVISQKPSRDICQRGTSLTIQCQVDSQVTMMFWYRQQPGQSLTLIATANQGSEATYESGFVIDKFPISRPNLTFSTLTVSNMSPEDSSIYLCSVGREDYTEAFFGQGTRLTVV.

V usage is TRBV6-1 and J usage is TRBJ2-2; D is unclear. This CDR3 region has 13 residues. Germline V CDR1 and CDR2: MNHNS, SASEGT. The V gene lost 5 bases and the J gene lost 1 base, with 5 bases spanning the gap. CDR3 sequence (DNA): TGTGCCAGCAGTTCCCGGAACACCGGGGAGCTGTTTTTT. This gives the protein CASSSRNTGELFF.

The chain employs TRBV7-9 and TRBJ2-5; D unresolved. CDR1 is SEHNR, CDR2 FQNEAQ, per germline (reference sequence). V was cut by 1 base and J by 1 base, with 7 bases left in between. The length of the CDR3 is 14 residues. Here the CDR3 reads CASSLGASQETQYF. CDR3 in DNA: TGTGCCAGCAGCTTAGGGGCCAGCCAAGAGACCCAGTACTTC.

CDR3 sequence: CASSGGPGTGELFF. In DNA form, the CDR3 reads TGTGCCAGCTCTGGGGGCCCGGGCACCGGGGAGCTGTTTTTT. The chain combines TRBV2 with TRBJ2-2, with TRBD1 as a possible D gene (6 bases). V was pared by 8 bases and J by 4 bases, with 14 bases between. CDR3 length: 14 amino acids. Per germline, CDR1 SNHLY and CDR2 FYNNEI.

To note about this clone: Other DNA sequences in the sample encode the same CDR3. The rearrangement joins TRBV5-1 to TRBJ2-1; tentative D call: TRBD2 (6 bases). The V gene's germline CDR1 is SGHRS and CDR2 YFSETQ. V lost 4 bases, J lost 0 bases, and 11 bases lay in between. The CDR3 has 15 residues. The CDR3 DNA is TGCGCCAGCAGCCGGGACTCAAGCTCCTACAATGAGCAGTTCTTC. The encoded protein is CASSRDSSSYNEQFF.

The chain employs TRBV19 and TRBJ2-5; 7 positions agree with TRBD1. The CDR3 has 15 amino acids. V trimming: 3 bases; J trimming: 2 bases; junction bases outside the gene matches: 6. From germline, CDR1 is LNHDA and CDR2 SQIVND (reference sequence). The CDR3, as DNA: TGTGCCAGTAGTATCCAGAACAGGGGACAAGAGACCCAGTACTTC. Its protein product is CASSIQNRGQETQYF.

CDR3 region: CASSLSSYEQYF. In DNA form, the CDR3 reads TGTGCCAGCAGTCTCTCATCCTACGAGCAGTACTTC. This sequence joins TRBV25-1 and TRBJ2-7; unclear D gene. Germline values: CDR1 MGHDK, CDR2 SYGVNS. The CDR3 spans 12 residues. V lost 5 bases and J 1 base, leaving 6 bases between the germline ends.

This sequence joins TRBV5-4 and TRBJ2-5; 10 nucleotides match TRBD1. Per the germline V gene, CDR1 is SGHNT and CDR2 is YYREEE (reference sequence). The CDR3 covers 16 residues. J was trimmed by 0 bases and V by 2 bases; bases with no gene match: 4. The CDR3 is CASSLRQGAYQETQYF. The CDR3 region has the DNA TGTGCCAGCAGCTTAAGACAGGGGGCTTACCAAGAGACCCAGTACTTC.

The chain employs TRBV7-6 and TRBJ2-1; perhaps TRBD2 as D (5 bases). Per the germline V gene, CDR1 is SGHVS and CDR2 is FNYEAQ. Trimming shortened V by 3 bases and J by 4 bases, and 10 bases separated the two germline ends. The CDR3 sequence is 14 residues long. The CDR3 DNA sequence: TGTGCCAGCAGCTTTGGCGGGCAATACAATGAGCAGTTCTTC. It codes for CASSFGGQYNEQFF.

The CDR3 reads CASSLLQGYYNEQFF. CDR3 sequence (DNA): TGTGCCAGTAGTTTATTACAGGGATACTACAATGAGCAGTTCTTC. J is TRBJ2-1 and V is TRBV19; the D gene is possibly TRBD1 (6 bases). CDR3 length: 15 residues. CDR1 and CDR2 from the germline V gene are LNHDA and SQIVND (reference sequence). V shed 5 bases and J shed 3 bases, with 14 bases lying between them.

The chain combines TRBV28 with TRBJ1-1; D not resolved. The CDR3 runs 13 residues. Looked up from germline, CDR1 is MDHEN and CDR2 is SYDVKM. The ends were cut back, 6 bases at V and 2 bases at J, with 10 bases in the middle. The CDR3 spells CASSNVLNTEAFF. CDR3 coding DNA: TGTGCCAGCAGCAACGTCCTAAACACTGAAGCTTTCTTT.

V gene TRBV5-4 combines with J gene TRBJ2-1, with D possibly matching TRBD1 (5 bases). This CDR3 comprises 14 residues. Germline values: CDR1 SGHNT, CDR2 YYREEE (reference sequence). The V and J ends lost 1 base and 10 bases respectively, with 15 bases between them. The CDR3 DNA reads TGTGCCAGCAGCTTGTTCTCAGGGTTCGCAGAGCAGTTCTTC. This translates into CASSLFSGFAEQFF. Filled out from reference TRBV5-4 and TRBJ2-1, the complete variable domain reads ETGVTQSPTHLIKTRGQQVTLRCSSQSGHNTVSWYQQALGQGPQFIFQYYREEENGRGNFPPRFSGLQFPNYSSELNVNALELDDSALYLCASSLFSGFAEQFFGPGTRLTVL.

This sequence joins TRBV5-6 and TRBJ1-1, with D tentatively TRBD1 (5 bases). V shed 4 bases and J shed 0 bases, with 10 bases lying between them. Germline V gives CDR1 SGHDT, CDR2 YYEEEE. CDR3 size: 14 residues. The CDR3 bases are TGTGCCAGCAGCGTAAGGGGTTTGAACACTGAAGCTTTCTTT. It specifies CASSVRGLNTEAFF.

The chain is built from TRBV4-2 and TRBJ2-3; tentatively, D is TRBD1 (6 bases). Germline V gene sequence: CDR1 LGHNA, CDR2 YNFKEQ. V was shortened by 4 bases and J by 2 bases, with 19 bases between the two germline ends. The CDR3 has 17 amino acids. The CDR3 coding sequence is TGTGCCAGCAGCCCTCGGGCGGGTGGGGGACACACAGATACGCAGTATTTT. Protein: CASSPRAGGGHTDTQYF.

In this sample, this clone is medium-sized. V gene TRBV7-9 combines with J gene TRBJ2-7; the D is unclear. V lost 1 base to trimming and J lost 1 base, with 2 bases between them. Germline V gives CDR1 SEHNR, CDR2 FQNEAQ (reference sequence). This CDR3 contains 12 residues. The CDR3 DNA sequence: TGTGCCAGCAGCTTAGGGTCCTACGAGCAGTACTTC. Amino acids: CASSLGSYEQYF.

CDR3 in amino acids: CASGEETQYF. CDR3 nucleotide sequence: TGTGCCAGCGGAGAGGAGACCCAGTACTTC. J is TRBJ2-5 and V is TRBV6-6; D not resolved. The CDR3 runs to 10 residues. Looked up from germline, CDR1 is MNHNY and CDR2 is SVGAGI (reference sequence). V was shortened by 8 bases and J by 5 bases, with 6 bases between the two germline ends.

This chain uses TRBV9 with TRBJ2-7; D is possibly TRBD2 (6 bases). The CDR3 totals 16 residues. Germline V CDR1 and CDR2: SGDLS, YYNGEE. Deletions cut 0 bases from V and 1 base from J, with 14 bases between. CDR3 bases: TGTGCCAGCAGCGTAGGGTCTAGCGTAACTTCCTACGAGCAGTACTTC. It encodes CASSVGSSVTSYEQYF.

In DNA form, the CDR3 reads TGTGCCAGAAGTTTTCGGGACAGCCACTACAATGAGCAGTTCTTC. Its protein product is CARSFRDSHYNEQFF. The rearrangement uses TRBV5-3 and TRBJ2-1, with 7 bases matching TRBD1. Being an ORF, TRBV5-3 has a function that is uncertain. The CDR3 loop spans 15 amino acids. V lost 5 bases to trimming and J lost 3 bases; unmatched junction nucleotides: 8.